This T cell receptor beta chain originates from a study of T-cell reconstitution after alpha-beta-depleted transplantation in children. This clonotype has more than one count but fewer than ten. This CDR3 comprises 20 residues. The junction had 15 bases not matched to a gene; V was cut back by 0 bases and J by 1 base. Germline V gene sequence: CDR1 DFQATT, CDR2 SNEGSKA (reference sequence). TCRbeta library preparation incorporated unique molecular identifiers. MiXCR, run by TCRdb on the PCR reads, gives a single entry per CDR3 protein. The table shows approximately 350,000 distinct CDR3 sequences, with 10% to 13% occurring only once.

This chain connects TRBV20-1 to TRBJ2-3; 11 positions match TRBD2. The material sequenced was PBMCs from the stem cell graft donor, taken from the stem cell graft. This clonotype was sampled from a human donor who donated a stem cell graft to a child with acute lymphoblastic leukemia. The CDR3: CSARERPGTSGGLGTDTQYF. The DNA of the CDR3 is TGCAGTGCTAGAGAGAGGCCCGGGACTAGCGGAGGCCTGGGCACAGATACGCAGTATTTT.